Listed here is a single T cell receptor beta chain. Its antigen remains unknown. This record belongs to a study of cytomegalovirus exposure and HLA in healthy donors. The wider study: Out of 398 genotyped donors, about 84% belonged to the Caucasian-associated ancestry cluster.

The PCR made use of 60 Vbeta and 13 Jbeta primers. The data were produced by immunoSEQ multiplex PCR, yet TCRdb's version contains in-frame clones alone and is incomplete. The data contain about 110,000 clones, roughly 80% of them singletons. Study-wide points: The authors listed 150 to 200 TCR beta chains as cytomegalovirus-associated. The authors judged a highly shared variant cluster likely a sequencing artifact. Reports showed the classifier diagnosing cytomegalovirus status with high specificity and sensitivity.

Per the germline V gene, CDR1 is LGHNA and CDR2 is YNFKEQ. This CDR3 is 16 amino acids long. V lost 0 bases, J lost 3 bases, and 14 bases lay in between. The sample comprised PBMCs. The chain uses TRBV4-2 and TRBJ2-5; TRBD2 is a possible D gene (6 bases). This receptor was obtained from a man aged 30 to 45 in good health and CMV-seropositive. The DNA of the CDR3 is TGTGCCAGCAGCCAAGAAGGCGGGGAGAGCAAAGAGACCCAGTACTTC. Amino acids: CASSQEGGESKETQYF.